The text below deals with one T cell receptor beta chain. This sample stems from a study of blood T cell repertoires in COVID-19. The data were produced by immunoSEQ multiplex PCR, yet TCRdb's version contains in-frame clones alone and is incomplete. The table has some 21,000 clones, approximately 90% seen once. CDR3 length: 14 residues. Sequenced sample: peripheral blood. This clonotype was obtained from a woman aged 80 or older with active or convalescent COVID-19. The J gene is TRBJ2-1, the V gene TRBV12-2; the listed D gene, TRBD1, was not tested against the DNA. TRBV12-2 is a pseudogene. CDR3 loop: CASRTRGGHYEQFF. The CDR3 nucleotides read TGTGCAAGTCGCACTCGAGGGGGCCACTATGAGCAGTTCTTC.